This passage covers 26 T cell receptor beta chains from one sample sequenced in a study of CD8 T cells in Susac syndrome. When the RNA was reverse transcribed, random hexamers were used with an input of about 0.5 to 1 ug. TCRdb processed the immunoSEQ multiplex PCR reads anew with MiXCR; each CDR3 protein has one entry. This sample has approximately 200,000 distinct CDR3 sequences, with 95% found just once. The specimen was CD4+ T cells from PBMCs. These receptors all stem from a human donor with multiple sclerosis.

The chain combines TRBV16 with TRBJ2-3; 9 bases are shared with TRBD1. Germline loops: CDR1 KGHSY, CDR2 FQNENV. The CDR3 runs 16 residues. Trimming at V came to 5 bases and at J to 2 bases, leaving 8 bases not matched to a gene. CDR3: CASSARDRVLTDTQYF. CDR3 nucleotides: TGTGCCAGCAGCGCCCGGGACAGGGTCCTCACAGATACGCAGTATTTT.

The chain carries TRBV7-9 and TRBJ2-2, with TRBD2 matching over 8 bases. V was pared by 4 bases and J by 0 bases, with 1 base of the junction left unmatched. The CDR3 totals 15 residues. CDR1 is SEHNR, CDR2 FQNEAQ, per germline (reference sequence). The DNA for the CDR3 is TGTGCCAGCAGCTCTAGCGGGTCGAACACCGGGGAGCTGTTTTTT. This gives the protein CASSSSGSNTGELFF.

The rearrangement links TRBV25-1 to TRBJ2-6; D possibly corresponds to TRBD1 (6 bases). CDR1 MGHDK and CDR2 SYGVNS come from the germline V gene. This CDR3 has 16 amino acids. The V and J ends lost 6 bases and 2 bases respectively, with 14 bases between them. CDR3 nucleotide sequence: TGTGCCAGCAGCGAACATCAGGGGACTGGGGCCAACGTCCTGACTTTC. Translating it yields CASSEHQGTGANVLTF.

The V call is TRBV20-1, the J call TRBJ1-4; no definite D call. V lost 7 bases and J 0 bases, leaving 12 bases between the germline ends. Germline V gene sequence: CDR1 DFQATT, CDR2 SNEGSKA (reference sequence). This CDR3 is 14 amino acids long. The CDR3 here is CSVPAPATNEKLFF. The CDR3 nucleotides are TGCAGTGTTCCCGCCCCTGCAACTAATGAAAAACTGTTTTTT.

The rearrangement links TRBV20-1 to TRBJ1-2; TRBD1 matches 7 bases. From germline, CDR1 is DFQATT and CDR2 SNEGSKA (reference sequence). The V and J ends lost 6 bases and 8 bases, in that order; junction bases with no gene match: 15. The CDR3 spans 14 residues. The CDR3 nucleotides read TGCAGTGCCGGCGGGACAGCGGGGGAAATGGGCTACACCTTC. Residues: CSAGGTAGEMGYTF.

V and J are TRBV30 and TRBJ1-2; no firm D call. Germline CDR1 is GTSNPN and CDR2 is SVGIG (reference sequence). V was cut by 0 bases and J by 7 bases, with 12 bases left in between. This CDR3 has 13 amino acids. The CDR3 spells CAWSVWTDGGYTF. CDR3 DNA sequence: TGTGCCTGGAGTGTATGGACGGACGGTGGCTACACCTTC.

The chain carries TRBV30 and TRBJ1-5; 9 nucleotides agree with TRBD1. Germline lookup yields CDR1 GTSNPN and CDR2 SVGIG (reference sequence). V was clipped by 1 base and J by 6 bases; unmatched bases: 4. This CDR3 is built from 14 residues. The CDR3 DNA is TGTGCCTGGAGTGGTGGACAGGGGATTCAGCCCCAGCATTTT. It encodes CAWSGGQGIQPQHF.

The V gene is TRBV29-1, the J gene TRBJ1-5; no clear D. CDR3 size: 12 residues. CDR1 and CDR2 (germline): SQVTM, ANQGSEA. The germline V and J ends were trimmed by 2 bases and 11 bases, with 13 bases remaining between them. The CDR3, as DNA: TGCAGCGTTGAATTGGGTCCATCAGCCCAGCATTTT. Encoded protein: CSVELGPSAQHF.

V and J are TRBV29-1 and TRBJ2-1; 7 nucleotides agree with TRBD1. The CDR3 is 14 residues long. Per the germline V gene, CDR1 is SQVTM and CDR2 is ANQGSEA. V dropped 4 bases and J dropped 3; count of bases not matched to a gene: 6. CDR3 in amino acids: CSVVRQGIYNEQFF. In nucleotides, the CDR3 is TGCAGCGTTGTGCGACAGGGAATCTACAATGAGCAGTTCTTC.

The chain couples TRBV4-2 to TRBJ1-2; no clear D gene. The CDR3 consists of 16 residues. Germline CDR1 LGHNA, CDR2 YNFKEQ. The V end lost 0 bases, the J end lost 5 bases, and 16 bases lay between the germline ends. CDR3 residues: CASSQDPAQLVYGYTF. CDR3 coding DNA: TGTGCCAGCAGCCAAGATCCCGCACAGTTGGTTTATGGCTACACCTTC.

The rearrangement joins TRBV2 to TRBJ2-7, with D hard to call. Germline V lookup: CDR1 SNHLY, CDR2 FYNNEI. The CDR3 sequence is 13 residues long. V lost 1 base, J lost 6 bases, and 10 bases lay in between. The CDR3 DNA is TGTGCCAGCAGTGAAGGTACCGTGGGCGAGCAGTACTTC. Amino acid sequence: CASSEGTVGEQYF.

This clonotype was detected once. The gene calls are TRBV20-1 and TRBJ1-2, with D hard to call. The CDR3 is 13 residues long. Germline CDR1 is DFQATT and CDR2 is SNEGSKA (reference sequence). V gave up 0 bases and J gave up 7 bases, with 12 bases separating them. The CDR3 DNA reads TGCAGTGCTAGAGATAGACCTGCCCTTGGCTACACCTTC. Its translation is CSARDRPALGYTF.

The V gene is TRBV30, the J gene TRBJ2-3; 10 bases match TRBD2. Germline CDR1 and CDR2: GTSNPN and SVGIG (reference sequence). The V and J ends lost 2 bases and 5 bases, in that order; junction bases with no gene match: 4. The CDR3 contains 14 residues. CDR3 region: CAWSTSGAGDTQYF. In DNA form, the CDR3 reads TGTGCCTGGAGTACTAGCGGGGCTGGAGATACGCAGTATTTT.

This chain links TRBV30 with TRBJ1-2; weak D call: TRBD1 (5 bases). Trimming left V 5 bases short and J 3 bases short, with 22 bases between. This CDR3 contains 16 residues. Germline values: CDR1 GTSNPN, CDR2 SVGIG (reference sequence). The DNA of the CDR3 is TGTGCCTGGTCCCAACTTGGGACGGGTGGTGACTATGGCTACACCTTC. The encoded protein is CAWSQLGTGGDYGYTF.

Here the CDR3 DNA reads TGTGCCAGCAGTGGCGCTCGCTGGTATACGACTGAAGCTTTCTTT. It specifies CASSGARWYTTEAFF. J is TRBJ1-1 and V is TRBV11-1; D is ambiguous. The germline CDR1 and CDR2 sequences are SGHAT and FQDESV (reference sequence). This CDR3 spans 15 amino acids. The V end lost 6 bases, the J end lost 5 bases, and 19 bases lay between the germline ends.

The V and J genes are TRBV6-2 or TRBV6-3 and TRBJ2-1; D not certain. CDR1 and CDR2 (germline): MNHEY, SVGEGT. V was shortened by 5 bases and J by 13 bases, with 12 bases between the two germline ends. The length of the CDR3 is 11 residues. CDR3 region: CASSLGLRQFF. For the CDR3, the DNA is TGTGCCAGCAGTCTAGGGCTTCGTCAGTTCTTC.

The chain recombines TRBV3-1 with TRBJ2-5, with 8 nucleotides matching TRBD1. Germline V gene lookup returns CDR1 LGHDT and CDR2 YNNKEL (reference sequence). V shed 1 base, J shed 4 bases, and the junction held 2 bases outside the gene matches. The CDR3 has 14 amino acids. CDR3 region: CASSQGRGRETQYF. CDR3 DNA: TGTGCCAGCAGCCAAGGCAGGGGGCGAGAGACCCAGTACTTC.

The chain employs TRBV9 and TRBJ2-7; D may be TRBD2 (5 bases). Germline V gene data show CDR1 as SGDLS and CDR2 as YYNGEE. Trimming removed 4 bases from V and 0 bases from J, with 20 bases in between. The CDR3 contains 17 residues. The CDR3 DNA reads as TGTGCCAGCAGCTCATATCAGATCCCAGCGGACTCCTACGAGCAGTACGTC. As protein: CASSSYQIPADSYEQYV.

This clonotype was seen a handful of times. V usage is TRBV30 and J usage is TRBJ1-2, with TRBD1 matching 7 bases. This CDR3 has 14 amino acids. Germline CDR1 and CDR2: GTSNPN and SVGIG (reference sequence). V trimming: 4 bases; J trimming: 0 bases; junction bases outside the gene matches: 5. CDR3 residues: CAWNRDSTNYGYTF. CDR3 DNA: TGTGCCTGGAACCGGGACAGCACTAACTATGGCTACACCTTC.

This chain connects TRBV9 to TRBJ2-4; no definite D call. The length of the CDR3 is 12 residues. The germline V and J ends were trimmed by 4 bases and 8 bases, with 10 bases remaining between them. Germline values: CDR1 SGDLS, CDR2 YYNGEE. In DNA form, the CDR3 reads TGTGCCAGCAGCTCCGACCAGTACATTCAGTACTTC. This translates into CASSSDQYIQYF. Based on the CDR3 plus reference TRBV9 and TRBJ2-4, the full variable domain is DSGVTQTPKHLITATGQRVTLRCSPRSGDLSVYWYQQSLDQGLQFLIQYYNGEERAKGNILERFSAQQFPDLHSELNLSSLELGDSALYFCASSSDQYIQYFGAGTRLSVL.

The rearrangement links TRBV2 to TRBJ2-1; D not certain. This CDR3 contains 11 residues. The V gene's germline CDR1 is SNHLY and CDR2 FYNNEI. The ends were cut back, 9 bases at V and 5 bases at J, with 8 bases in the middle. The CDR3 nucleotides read TGTGCCAGTGACTTCCACAATGAGCAGTTCTTC. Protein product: CASDFHNEQFF.

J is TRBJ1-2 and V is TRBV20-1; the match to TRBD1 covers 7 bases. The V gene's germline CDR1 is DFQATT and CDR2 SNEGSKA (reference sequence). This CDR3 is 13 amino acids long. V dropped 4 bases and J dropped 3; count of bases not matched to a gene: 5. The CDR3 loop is CSAIIDRDYGYTF. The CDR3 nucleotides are TGCAGTGCTATTATTGACAGGGACTATGGCTACACCTTC.

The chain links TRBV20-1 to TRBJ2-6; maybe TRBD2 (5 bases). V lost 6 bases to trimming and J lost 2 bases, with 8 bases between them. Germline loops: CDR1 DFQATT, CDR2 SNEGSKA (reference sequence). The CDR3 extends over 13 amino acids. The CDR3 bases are TGCAGTGCGGCGACTACTGGGGCCAACGTCCTGACTTTC. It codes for CSAATTGANVLTF.

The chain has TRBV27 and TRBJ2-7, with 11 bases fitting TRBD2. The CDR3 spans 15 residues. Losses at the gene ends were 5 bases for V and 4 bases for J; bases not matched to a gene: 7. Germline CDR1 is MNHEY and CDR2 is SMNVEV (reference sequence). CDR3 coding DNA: TGTGCCAGCAGTGTTCGACTAGCGGGGCTGTACGAGCAGTACTTC. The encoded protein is CASSVRLAGLYEQYF.

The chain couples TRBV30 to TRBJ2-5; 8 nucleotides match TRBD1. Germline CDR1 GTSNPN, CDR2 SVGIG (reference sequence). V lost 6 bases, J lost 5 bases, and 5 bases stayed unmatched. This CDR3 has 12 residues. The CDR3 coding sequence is TGTGCCTGCAGACAGGGGCGGGAGACCCAGTACTTC. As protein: CACRQGRETQYF.

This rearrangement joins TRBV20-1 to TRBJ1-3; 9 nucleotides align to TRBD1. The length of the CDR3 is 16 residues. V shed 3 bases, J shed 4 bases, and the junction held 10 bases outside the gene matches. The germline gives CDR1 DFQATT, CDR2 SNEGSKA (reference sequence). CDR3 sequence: CSARDGGQGWGNTIYF. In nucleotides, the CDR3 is TGCAGTGCTAGGGACGGGGGACAGGGTTGGGGAAACACCATATATTTT.